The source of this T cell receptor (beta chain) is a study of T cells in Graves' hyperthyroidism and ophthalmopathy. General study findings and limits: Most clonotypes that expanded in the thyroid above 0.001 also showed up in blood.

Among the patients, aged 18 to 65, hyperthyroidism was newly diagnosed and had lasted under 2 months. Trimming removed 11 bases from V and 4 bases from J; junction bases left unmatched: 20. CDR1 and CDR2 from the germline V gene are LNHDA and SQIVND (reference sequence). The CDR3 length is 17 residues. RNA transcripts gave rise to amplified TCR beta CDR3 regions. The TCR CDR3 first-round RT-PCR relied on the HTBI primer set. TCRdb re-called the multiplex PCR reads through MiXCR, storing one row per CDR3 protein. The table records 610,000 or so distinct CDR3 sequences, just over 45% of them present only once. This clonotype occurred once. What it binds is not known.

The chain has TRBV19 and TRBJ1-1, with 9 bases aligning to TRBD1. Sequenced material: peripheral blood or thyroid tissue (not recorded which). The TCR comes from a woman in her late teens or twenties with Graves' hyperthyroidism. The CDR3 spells CAPREVGIAGQGTEAFF. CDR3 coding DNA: TGTGCCCCTCGGGAAGTGGGAATCGCGGGACAGGGCACTGAAGCTTTCTTT. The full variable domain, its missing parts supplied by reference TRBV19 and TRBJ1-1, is DGGITQSPKYLFRKEGQNVTLSCEQNLNHDAMYWYRQDPGQGLRLIYYSQIVNDFQKGDIAEGYSVSREKKESFPLTVTSAQKNPTAFYLCAPREVGIAGQGTEAFFGQGTRLTVV.